The T cell receptor beta chain described here comes from a study of shared clonotypes between healthy human individuals. Overall study: The study used three CD4 naive, three CD4 memory, two CD8 naive and one CD8 memory plate per donor.

As concerns this clone: This sample also contains other DNA sequences that code for the same CDR3.

The data were produced by immunoSEQ multiplex PCR, yet TCRdb's version contains in-frame clones alone and is incomplete. Of around 1.9 million clones in the sample, over 85% were seen once. This CDR3 comprises 12 residues. Trimming stripped 3 bases from V and 0 bases from J, with 4 bases between. Germline CDR1 and CDR2: SGHRS and YFSETQ. CD45RO-negative, CCR7-selected cells formed the naive CD8 fraction, which excluded terminally differentiated effector memory CD45RA+ cells. This TCR came from a man aged 18 to 30 in good health. Some clones in this sample may be carry-over from other donors' samples. Sequencing input: naive CD8+ T cells from PBMCs. This rearrangement joins TRBV5-1 to TRBJ2-7, with D unclear. The CDR3 DNA reads as TGCGCCAGCAGCTCAAGCTCCTACGAGCAGTACTTC. Amino acids: CASSSSSYEQYF.